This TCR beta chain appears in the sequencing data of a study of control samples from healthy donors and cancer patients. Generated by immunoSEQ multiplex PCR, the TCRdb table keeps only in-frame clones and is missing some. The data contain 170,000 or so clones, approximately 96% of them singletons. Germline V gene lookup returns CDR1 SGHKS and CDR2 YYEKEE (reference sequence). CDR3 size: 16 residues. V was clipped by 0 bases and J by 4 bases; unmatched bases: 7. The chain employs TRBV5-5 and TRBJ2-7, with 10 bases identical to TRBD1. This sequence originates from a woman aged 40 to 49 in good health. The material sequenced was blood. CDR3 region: CASSLGWGQGKYEQYF. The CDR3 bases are TGTGCCAGCAGCTTGGGTTGGGGACAGGGGAAATACGAGCAGTACTTC.